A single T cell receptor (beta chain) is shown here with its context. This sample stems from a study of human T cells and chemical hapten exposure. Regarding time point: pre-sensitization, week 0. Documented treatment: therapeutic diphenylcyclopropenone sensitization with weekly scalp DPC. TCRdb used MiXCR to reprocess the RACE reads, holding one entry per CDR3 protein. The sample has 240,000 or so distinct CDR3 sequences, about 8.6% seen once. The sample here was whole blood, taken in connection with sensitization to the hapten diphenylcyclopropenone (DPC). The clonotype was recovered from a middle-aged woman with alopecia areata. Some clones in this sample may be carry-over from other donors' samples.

The CDR3 reads CASSRRAGSSGNTIYF. The CDR3 DNA follows: TGTGCCAGCAGCCGGCGGGCAGGGTCCTCTGGAAACACCATATATTTT. This chain uses TRBV3-1 with TRBJ1-3; D is possibly TRBD1 (5 bases). The germline V and J ends were trimmed by 4 bases and 0 bases, with 13 bases remaining between them. Germline CDR1 LGHDT, CDR2 YNNKEL (reference sequence). The CDR3 is 16 amino acids.